A selection of T cell receptor beta chains follows, all from one sample in a study of a mutant IDH1 vaccine in newly diagnosed glioma. Here immunoSEQ multiplex PCR was the method, and the copy in TCRdb shows in-frame clones only, minus some. The sample lists around 54,000 clones, around four fifths occurring once. Antigens for these TCRs are unknown. This specimen was PBMCs, taken from a glioma patient whose treatment included an IDH1 peptide vaccine. The receptors were sampled from a woman between 45 and 60 years old with glioma. The CDR3 runs from the conserved cysteine through the conserved F or W. Fields, in order: CDR3 protein, V gene.

CASRQGAMNTEAFF | TRBV5-4
CASSLGRVETQYF | TRBV7-2
CASSLRQGDTEAFF | TRBV18
CAWSDGGHRLGEKLFF | TRBV30
CASSLGRSSTDTQYF | TRBV7-8
CASSLDLPYEQYF | TRBV11-2
CASSQVGTGNSPLHF | TRBV4-3
CASTEVRETQYF | TRBV7-9
CASSVGSPPGELFF | TRBV6-4
CASSEVPGRGTQYF | TRBV2
CASTSTPDTEAFF | TRBV5-4
CASSQVYGNTEAFF | TRBV4-3
CASSQDRPANTEAFF | TRBV4-3
CASSPPSGAYGYTF | TRBV7-9
CATPSGANVLTF | TRBV10-3
CASSLLRDSEAFF | TRBV6-5
CASNKGNEQFF | TRBV2
CASSLGTDSGNTIYF | TRBV5-1
CSGTTGTGFNEQFF | TRBV29-1
CASSLVAGVLEQFF | TRBV5-1
CASSLQGGYGYTF | TRBV2
CAIGGDLRTGELFF | TRBV7-9
CASSPSSGGMDTQYF | TRBV27
CASSVTGLAGGNEQFF | TRBV6-4
CASTPGGGTTEAFF | TRBV19
CAPAENTEAFF | TRBV2
CASTKEAMNSPLHF | TRBV28
CASSLGDITGNTIYF | TRBV7-9
CASSLSLRSSYNEQFF | TRBV27
CASSKGQASTDTQYF | TRBV5-4
CASSPHGQVAYEQYF | TRBV27
CASSSIQGRRSPLHF | TRBV11-2
CAERWGFPSYEQYF | TRBV23-1
CASSPKRNTEAFF | TRBV18
CASSFTGATEAFF | TRBV9
CASSWTSSEAFF | TRBV5-1
CAISTGYGYTF | TRBV10-3
CSAPQRHTDTQYF | TRBV29-1
CASSLAKRSGLNTEAFF | TRBV5-4
CASNGGAAKNIQYF | TRBV13
CSVAGDQTGPQHF | TRBV29-1
CASSLSSQTNTEAFF | TRBV11-2
CAISDPSYSNQPQHF | TRBV10-3
CASSVGLAMNTEAFF | TRBV9
CASSVYGSRTDTQYF | TRBV9
CASRPGGTAGNTIYF | TRBV6-5
CSGRTGGETQYF | TRBV29-1
CASSPSQGTGGYTF | TRBV7-3
CASSLRDRGLRTEAFF | TRBV7-8
CASRTGIRTEAFF | TRBV21-1
CASSLSGNGQPQHF | TRBV27
CASRRDRISGNTIYF | TRBV2
CASSLYSQSSYNSPLHF | TRBV27
CASSLQGSDTQYF | TRBV5-1